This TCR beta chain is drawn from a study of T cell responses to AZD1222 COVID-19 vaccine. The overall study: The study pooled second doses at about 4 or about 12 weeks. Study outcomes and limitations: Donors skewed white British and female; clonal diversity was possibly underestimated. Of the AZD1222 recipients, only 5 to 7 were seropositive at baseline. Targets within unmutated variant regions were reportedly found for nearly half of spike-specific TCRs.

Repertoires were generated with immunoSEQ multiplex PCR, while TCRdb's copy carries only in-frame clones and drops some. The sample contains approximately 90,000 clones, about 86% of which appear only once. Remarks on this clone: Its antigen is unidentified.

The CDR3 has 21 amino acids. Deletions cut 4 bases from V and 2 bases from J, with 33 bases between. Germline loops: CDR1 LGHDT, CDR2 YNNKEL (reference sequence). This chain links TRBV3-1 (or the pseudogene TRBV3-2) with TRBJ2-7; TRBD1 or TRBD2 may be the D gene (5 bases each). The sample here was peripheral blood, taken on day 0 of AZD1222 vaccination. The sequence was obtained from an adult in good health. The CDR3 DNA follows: TGTGCCAGCAGCCCTGAATGGGCGGCCCGGGCGGAGTTACGGGGCCCCTACGAGCAGTACTTC. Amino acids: CASSPEWAARAELRGPYEQYF.